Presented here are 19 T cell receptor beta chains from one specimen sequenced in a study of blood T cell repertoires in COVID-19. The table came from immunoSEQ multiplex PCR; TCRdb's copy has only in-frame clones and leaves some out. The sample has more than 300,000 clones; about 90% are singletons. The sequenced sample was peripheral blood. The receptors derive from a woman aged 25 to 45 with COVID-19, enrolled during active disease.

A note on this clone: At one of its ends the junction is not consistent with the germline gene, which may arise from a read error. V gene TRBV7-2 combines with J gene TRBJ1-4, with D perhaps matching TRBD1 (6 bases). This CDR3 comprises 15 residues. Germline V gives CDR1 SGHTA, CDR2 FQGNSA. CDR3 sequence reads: CASSLGAGANEKLFF. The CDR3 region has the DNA TGTGCCAGCAGCTTAGGAGCAGGGGCTAACGAAAAACTGTTTTTT.

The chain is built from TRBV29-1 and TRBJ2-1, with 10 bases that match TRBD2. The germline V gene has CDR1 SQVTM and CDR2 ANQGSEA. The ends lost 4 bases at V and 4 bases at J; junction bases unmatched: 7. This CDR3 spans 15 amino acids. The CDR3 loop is CSVVPLAGAYNEQFF. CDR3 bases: TGCAGCGTTGTCCCCCTAGCGGGGGCATACAATGAGCAGTTCTTC.

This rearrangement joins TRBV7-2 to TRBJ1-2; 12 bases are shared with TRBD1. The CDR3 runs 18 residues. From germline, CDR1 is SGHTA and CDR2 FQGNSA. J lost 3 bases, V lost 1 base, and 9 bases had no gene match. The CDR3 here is CASSLGGPGQGADYGYTF. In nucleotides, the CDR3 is TGTGCCAGCAGCTTAGGGGGTCCGGGACAGGGGGCCGACTATGGCTACACCTTC.

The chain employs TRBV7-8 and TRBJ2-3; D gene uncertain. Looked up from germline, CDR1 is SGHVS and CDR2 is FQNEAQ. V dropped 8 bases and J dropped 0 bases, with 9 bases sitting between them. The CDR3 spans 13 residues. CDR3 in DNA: TGTGCCAGCCAACCCCAGAGCACAGATACGCAGTATTTT. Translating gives CASQPQSTDTQYF.

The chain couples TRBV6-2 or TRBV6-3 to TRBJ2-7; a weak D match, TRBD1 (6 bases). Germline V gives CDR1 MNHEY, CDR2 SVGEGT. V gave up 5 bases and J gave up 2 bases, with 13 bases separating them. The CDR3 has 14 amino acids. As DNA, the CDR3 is TGTGCCAGCAGTGCAGGGGTGGGGACCTACGAGCAGTACTTC. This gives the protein CASSAGVGTYEQYF.

The CDR3 here is CASSRRLAGGLDEQFF. CDR3 in DNA: TGTGCCAGTAGTCGCCGACTAGCGGGGGGGTTGGATGAGCAGTTCTTC. The rearrangement links TRBV19 to TRBJ2-1; 14 nucleotides line up with TRBD2. The CDR3 spans 16 residues. V shed 5 bases, J shed 8 bases, and the junction held 8 bases outside the gene matches. Germline-derived CDR1 and CDR2 are LNHDA and SQIVND (reference sequence). The variable domain in full, with the rest retrieved from reference TRBV19 and TRBJ2-1, is DGGITQSPKYLFRKEGQNVTLSCEQNLNHDAMYWYRQDPGQGLRLIYYSQIVNDFQKGDIAEGYSVSREKKESFPLTVTSAQKNPTAFYLCASSRRLAGGLDEQFFGPGTRLTVL.

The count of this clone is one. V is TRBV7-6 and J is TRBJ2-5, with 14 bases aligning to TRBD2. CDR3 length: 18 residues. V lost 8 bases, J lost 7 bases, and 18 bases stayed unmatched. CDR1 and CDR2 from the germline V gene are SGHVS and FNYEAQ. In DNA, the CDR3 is TGTGCCAGCCTACCCGACAGGGGGACTAGCGGGGGTTGGGGGACCCAGTACTTC. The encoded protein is CASLPDRGTSGGWGTQYF.

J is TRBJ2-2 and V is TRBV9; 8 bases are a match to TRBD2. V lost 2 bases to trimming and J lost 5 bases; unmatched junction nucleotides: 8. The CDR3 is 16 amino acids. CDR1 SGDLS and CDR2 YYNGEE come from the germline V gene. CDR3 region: CASSVRSGGGTGELFF. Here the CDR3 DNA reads TGTGCCAGCAGCGTTCGGAGCGGGGGAGGGACCGGGGAGCTGTTTTTT.

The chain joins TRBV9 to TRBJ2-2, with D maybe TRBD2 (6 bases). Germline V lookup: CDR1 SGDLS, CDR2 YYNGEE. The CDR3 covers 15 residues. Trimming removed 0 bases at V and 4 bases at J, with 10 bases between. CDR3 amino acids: CASSVGGVGTGELFF. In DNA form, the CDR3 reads TGTGCCAGCAGCGTAGGGGGGGTTGGCACCGGGGAGCTGTTTTTT.

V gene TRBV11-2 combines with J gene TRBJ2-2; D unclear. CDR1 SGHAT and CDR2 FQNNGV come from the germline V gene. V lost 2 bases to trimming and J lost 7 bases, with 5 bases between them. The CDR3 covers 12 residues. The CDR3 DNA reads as TGTGCCAGCAGCTTAAGCATCGGGGAGCTGTTTTTT. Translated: CASSLSIGELFF.

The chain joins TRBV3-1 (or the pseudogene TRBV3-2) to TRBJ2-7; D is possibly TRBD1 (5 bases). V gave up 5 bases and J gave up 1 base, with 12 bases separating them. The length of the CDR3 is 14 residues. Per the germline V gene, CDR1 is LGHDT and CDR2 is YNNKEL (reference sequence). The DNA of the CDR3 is TGTGCCAGCAGCAGGGGTGGCAGATCCTACGAGCAGTACTTC. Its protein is CASSRGGRSYEQYF.

CDR3 nucleotide sequence: TGTGCCAGCAGCGTATCCGGGACTCTCGGCGATACGCAGTATTTT. Residues: CASSVSGTLGDTQYF. The V and J genes are TRBV7-2 and TRBJ2-3, with a weak D call TRBD2 (6 bases). There are 15 residues in the CDR3. V gave up 5 bases and J gave up 6 bases, with 18 bases separating them. Germline-derived CDR1 and CDR2 are SGHTA and FQGNSA.

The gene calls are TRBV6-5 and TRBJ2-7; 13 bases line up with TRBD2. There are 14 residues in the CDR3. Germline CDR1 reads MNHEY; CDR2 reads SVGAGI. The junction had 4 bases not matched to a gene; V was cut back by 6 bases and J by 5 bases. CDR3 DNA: TGTGCCAGCAGGGGACTAGCGGGGTTCAACGAGCAGTACGTC. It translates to CASRGLAGFNEQYV.

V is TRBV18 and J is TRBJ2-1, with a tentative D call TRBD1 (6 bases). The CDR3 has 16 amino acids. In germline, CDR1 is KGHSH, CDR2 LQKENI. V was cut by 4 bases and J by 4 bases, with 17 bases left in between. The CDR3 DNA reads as TGTGCCAGCTCACGAAAAGACGGGACACAATACAATGAGCAGTTCTTC. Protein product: CASSRKDGTQYNEQFF. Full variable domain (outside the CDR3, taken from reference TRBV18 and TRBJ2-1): NAGVMQNPRHLVRRRGQEARLRCSPMKGHSHVYWYRQLPEEGLKFMVYLQKENIIDESGMPKERFSAEFPKEGPSILRIQQVVRGDSAAYFCASSRKDGTQYNEQFFGPGTRLTVL.

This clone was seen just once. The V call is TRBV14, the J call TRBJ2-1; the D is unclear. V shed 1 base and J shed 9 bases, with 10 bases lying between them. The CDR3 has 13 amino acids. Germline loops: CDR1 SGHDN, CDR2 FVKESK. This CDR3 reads CASSQVFGVEQFF. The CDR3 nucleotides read TGTGCCAGCAGCCAAGTCTTCGGTGTTGAGCAGTTCTTC.

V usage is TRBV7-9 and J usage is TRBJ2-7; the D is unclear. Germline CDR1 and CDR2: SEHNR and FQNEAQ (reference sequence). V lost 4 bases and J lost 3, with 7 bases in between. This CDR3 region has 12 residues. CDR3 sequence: CASSSLGYEQYV. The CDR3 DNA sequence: TGTGCCAGCAGCTCCCTCGGCTACGAGCAGTACGTC.

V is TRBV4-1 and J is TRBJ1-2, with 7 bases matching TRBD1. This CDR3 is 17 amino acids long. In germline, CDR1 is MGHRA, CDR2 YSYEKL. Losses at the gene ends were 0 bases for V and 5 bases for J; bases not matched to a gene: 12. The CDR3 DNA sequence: TGCGCCAGCAGCCAAGAACCCCCGGGAGGGGGCGCTTATGGCTACACCTTC. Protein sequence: CASSQEPPGGGAYGYTF.

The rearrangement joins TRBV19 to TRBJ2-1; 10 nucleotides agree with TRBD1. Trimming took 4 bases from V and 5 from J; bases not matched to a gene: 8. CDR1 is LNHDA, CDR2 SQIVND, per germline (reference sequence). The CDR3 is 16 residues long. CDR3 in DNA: TGTGCCAGTAGTAACTGGACAGGGGGTTACAACAATGAGCAGTTCTTC. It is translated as CASSNWTGGYNNEQFF. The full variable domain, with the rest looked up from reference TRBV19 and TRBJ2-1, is DGGITQSPKYLFRKEGQNVTLSCEQNLNHDAMYWYRQDPGQGLRLIYYSQIVNDFQKGDIAEGYSVSREKKESFPLTVTSAQKNPTAFYLCASSNWTGGYNNEQFFGPGTRLTVL.

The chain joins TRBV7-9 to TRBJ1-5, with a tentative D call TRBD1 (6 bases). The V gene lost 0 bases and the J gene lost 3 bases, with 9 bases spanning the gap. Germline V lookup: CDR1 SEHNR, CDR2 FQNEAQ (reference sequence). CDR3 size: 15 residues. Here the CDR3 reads CASSLAGGDNQPQHF. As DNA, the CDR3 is TGTGCCAGCAGCTTAGCAGGGGGTGACAATCAGCCCCAGCATTTT.